The clone carrying this T cell receptor beta chain was observed a few times. Clones were sequenced by immunoSEQ multiplex PCR, and TCRdb holds only the in-frame ones, with some missing. The sample has some 30,000 clones, more than 60% seen once. This record comes from a study of T cell clonotyping in hematopoietic cell transplantation. CDR1 is MNHGY, CDR2 SVAAGI, per germline. The CDR3 sequence is 13 residues long. The V gene lost 7 bases and the J gene lost 4 bases, with 13 bases spanning the gap. Time point noted: recipient sample about 28 days before transplant, after cytoreduction. Samples: about 28 days before transplant, then days 30, 100 and 180 after.

This TCR was sampled from a woman aged 25 to 39 with chronic myeloid leukemia. Some clones in this sample may be carry-over from other donors' samples. The material was peripheral blood mononuclear cells, obtained before stem cell transplant. This chain links TRBV6-9 with TRBJ1-2; no clear D gene. The CDR3 DNA is TGTGCCAGCACATACAAAATCCGCTATGGCTACACCTTC. This encodes CASTYKIRYGYTF.